One and the same sample provided the 15 T cell receptor beta chains below, sequenced in a study of OX40 agonist ivuxolimab in advanced cancers. Library method: the immunoSEQ multiplex PCR assay. The clones in this table, taken by TCRdb from immuneACCESS, are in-frame only. Not every clone is retained; where verified, under half of the shortfall comes from an unresolved V gene, and the cause of the rest is unknown. This sample holds about 91,000 clones; approximately 87% were observed only once. The top ten clonotypes cover approximately 4.8% of the sample. The starting material was CD4+ or CD8+ T cells sorted from blood, obtained in a trial of the OX40 agonist ivuxolimab. These receptors were taken from an adult with an advanced solid tumor such as melanoma, head and neck, liver or kidney cancer.

The chain links TRBV15 to TRBJ2-5; D is undetermined. Germline CDR1 reads LNHNV; CDR2 reads YYDKDF (reference sequence). Trimming stripped 0 bases from V and 4 bases from J, with 9 bases between. The CDR3 is 14 residues long. CDR3 sequence: CATSRDLGGETQYF. The DNA of the CDR3 is TGTGCCACCAGCAGAGATCTTGGCGGAGAGACCCAGTACTTC.

The chain links TRBV30 to TRBJ2-3; 10 nucleotides line up with TRBD2. Germline CDR1 GTSNPN, CDR2 SVGIG (reference sequence). The CDR3 contains 15 residues. J was trimmed by 7 bases and V by 2 bases; bases with no gene match: 9. The CDR3 reads CAWSYEREGPNTQYF. CDR3 sequence (DNA): TGTGCCTGGAGTTACGAGCGGGAGGGACCCAATACGCAGTATTTT.

The chain carries TRBV6-1 and TRBJ2-5; possibly TRBD1 or TRBD2 for D (5 bases each). The V gene lost 5 bases and the J gene lost 1 base, with 8 bases spanning the gap. This CDR3 has 13 residues. Germline V gene lookup returns CDR1 MNHNS and CDR2 SASEGT. CDR3 region: CASSRDGQETQYF. The CDR3 DNA reads TGTGCCAGCAGTCGGGACGGCCAAGAGACCCAGTACTTC.

This chain connects TRBV10-3 to TRBJ2-3; D ambiguous. The CDR3 has 12 residues. V lost 2 bases to trimming and J lost 6 bases, with 6 bases between them. Germline V CDR1 and CDR2: ENHRY, SYGVKD. CDR3 sequence reads: CAISEPSDTQYF. CDR3 sequence (DNA): TGTGCCATCAGTGAGCCATCCGATACGCAGTATTTT.

The chain recombines TRBV25-1 with TRBJ2-7, with D possibly TRBD1 on 6 matching bases. Trimming took 2 bases from V and 3 from J, leaving 11 bases between them. The CDR3 length is 14 residues. Germline loops: CDR1 MGHDK, CDR2 SYGVNS. The CDR3 sequence: CASSEAGANYEQYF. The CDR3 DNA is TGTGCCAGCAGTGAAGCAGGGGCCAACTACGAGCAGTACTTC.

This clone was observed a single time. This rearrangement joins TRBV15 to TRBJ2-5; 9 nucleotides align to TRBD2. The CDR3 sequence is 17 residues long. From germline, CDR1 is LNHNV and CDR2 YYDKDF (reference sequence). Trimming at V came to 0 bases and at J to 2 bases, leaving 7 bases not matched to a gene. CDR3 nucleotides: TGTGCCACCAGCAGAGATCTTGCGGGAGGGCCGCAAGAGACCCAGTACTTC. It encodes CATSRDLAGGPQETQYF.

The chain is built from TRBV11-2 and TRBJ1-6, with no clear D. The CDR3 totals 15 residues. CDR1 and CDR2 from the germline V gene are SGHAT and FQNNGV. Trimming cost V 1 base and J 5 bases, with 9 bases left between them. DNA for the CDR3: TGTGCCAGCAGCTTAGGAACAGCCGATAATTCACCCCTCCACTTT. It encodes CASSLGTADNSPLHF. The full variable domain, with the rest looked up from reference TRBV11-2 and TRBJ1-6, is EAGVAQSPRYKIIEKRQSVAFWCNPISGHATLYWYQQILGQGPKLLIQFQNNGVVDDSQLPKDRFSAERLKGVDSTLKIQPAKLEDSAVYLCASSLGTADNSPLHFGNGTRLTVT.

The chain combines TRBV5-1 with TRBJ2-2; D possibly uses TRBD1 or TRBD2 (6 bases each). With 0 bases removed from V and 7 bases from J, the gap between germline ends came to 13 bases. Germline V gene lookup returns CDR1 SGHRS and CDR2 YFSETQ. This CDR3 has 15 amino acids. CDR3 DNA: TGCGCCAGCAGCTTGGTTTCCGGGGGCAACGGGGAGCTGTTTTTT. It yields the protein CASSLVSGGNGELFF.

V and J are TRBV9 and TRBJ2-5, with TRBD2 matching over 11 bases. Germline assignment: CDR1 SGDLS and CDR2 YYNGEE. The V segment lost 1 base and the J segment 5 bases; nucleotides outside the gene matches: 7. CDR3 length: 16 amino acids. CDR3 amino acids: CASSVLLAGGRETQYF. Written as DNA, the CDR3 is TGTGCCAGCAGCGTATTGCTAGCGGGAGGTCGGGAGACCCAGTACTTC.

V is TRBV7-2 and J is TRBJ2-7; no clear D gene. CDR3 length equals 13 residues. Germline CDR1 and CDR2: SGHTA and FQGNSA. The V end lost 2 bases, the J end lost 6 bases, and 11 bases lay between the germline ends. Here the CDR3 DNA reads TGTGCCAGCAGCTTATGGGTCCGGACCGAGCAGTACTTC. It translates to CASSLWVRTEQYF.

The chain couples TRBV5-1 to TRBJ2-5; D is possibly TRBD2 (5 bases). V was pared by 0 bases and J by 2 bases, with 14 bases between. The CDR3 contains 16 residues. From germline, CDR1 is SGHRS and CDR2 YFSETQ. The CDR3 coding sequence is TGCGCCAGCAGCTTGGCCCCTTCCAGCGGACAAGAGACCCAGTACTTC. It is translated as CASSLAPSSGQETQYF.

The chain carries TRBV11-2 and TRBJ2-1, with 8 positions matching TRBD2. Per germline, CDR1 SGHAT and CDR2 FQNNGV. This CDR3 spans 14 amino acids. Trimming took 5 bases from V and 4 from J; bases not matched to a gene: 4. This CDR3 reads CASSPTSAYNEQFF. The CDR3 bases are TGTGCCAGCAGCCCGACTAGCGCGTACAATGAGCAGTTCTTC.

The chain joins TRBV7-9 to TRBJ1-2; 10 nucleotides agree with TRBD1. V dropped 1 base and J dropped 8; count of bases not matched to a gene: 13. Germline V lookup: CDR1 SEHNR, CDR2 FQNEAQ (reference sequence). The CDR3 extends over 17 amino acids. CDR3 DNA: TGTGCCAGCAGCTTAGATGCGGGACAGGGGTTCCTAGGAGGCTACACCTTC. Its translation is CASSLDAGQGFLGGYTF.

This clone was recorded only once. The rearrangement links TRBV10-3 to TRBJ2-7; 7 nucleotides match TRBD1. V trimming: 6 bases; J trimming: 0 bases; junction bases outside the gene matches: 5. The germline V gene has CDR1 ENHRY and CDR2 SYGVKD. The CDR3 sequence is 14 residues long. The chain's CDR3 is CAIRLQGSSYEQYF. The CDR3 DNA follows: TGTGCCATCAGACTACAGGGGAGCTCCTACGAGCAGTACTTC.

This chain joins TRBV6-1 and TRBJ2-1, with D unresolved. Trimming left V 5 bases short and J 3 bases short, with 14 bases between. The CDR3 consists of 15 residues. Germline V CDR1 and CDR2: MNHNS, SASEGT. The CDR3 loop is CASSPRPGLYNEQFF. The CDR3 DNA is TGTGCCAGCAGTCCTAGACCCGGGCTCTACAATGAGCAGTTCTTC.